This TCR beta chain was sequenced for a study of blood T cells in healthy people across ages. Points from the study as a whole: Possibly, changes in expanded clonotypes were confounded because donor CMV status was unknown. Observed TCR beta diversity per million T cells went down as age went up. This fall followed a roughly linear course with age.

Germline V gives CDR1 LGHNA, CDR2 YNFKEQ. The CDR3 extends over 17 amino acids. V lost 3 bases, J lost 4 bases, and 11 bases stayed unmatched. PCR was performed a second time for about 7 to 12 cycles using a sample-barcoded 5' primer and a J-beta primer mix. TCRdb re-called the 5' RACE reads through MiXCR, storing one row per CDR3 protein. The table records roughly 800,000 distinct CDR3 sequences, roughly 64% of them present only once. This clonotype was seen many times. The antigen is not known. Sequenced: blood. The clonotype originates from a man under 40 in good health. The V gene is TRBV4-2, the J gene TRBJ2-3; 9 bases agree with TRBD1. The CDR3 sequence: CASSQEIQGAGADTQYF. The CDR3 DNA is TGTGCCAGCAGCCAGGAAATACAGGGGGCTGGTGCAGATACGCAGTATTTT.